These 29 T cell receptor beta chains were all obtained from the same sample, sequenced in a study of regulatory T cells in long-lasting Graves disease. Relying on iRepertoire HTBI primers and Arm-PCR of CDR3 regions, the team built TCR beta libraries. One entry per CDR3 protein results from TCRdb running MiXCR on the multiplex PCR reads. The sample yields approximately 400,000 distinct CDR3 sequences, about 25% seen once. Time point: persistent/refractory GD, antithyroid drugs over 5 years with positive TRAb. Extracted PBMC RNA gave rise to the TCR library. The sequenced sample was peripheral blood mononuclear cells (PBMCs), obtained when the disease was refractory, from a patient treated with antithyroid drugs. The receptors shown here come from a female donor with Graves disease.

In this sample, this clonotype turned up a few times. This chain links TRBV10-1 with TRBJ2-2; D is unresolved. The germline V gene encodes CDR1 WNHNN and CDR2 SYGVQD (reference sequence). CDR3 length: 14 residues. V lost 3 bases to trimming and J lost 1 base, with 6 bases between them. The CDR3 DNA reads TGCGCCAGCAGTGATTGGCAGAACACCGGGGAGCTGTTTTTT. Amino acid sequence: CASSDWQNTGELFF.

V usage is TRBV6-5 and J usage is TRBJ1-5; D call uncertain. The germline V gene encodes CDR1 MNHEY and CDR2 SVGAGI. The CDR3 runs to 13 residues. Trimming cost V 4 bases and J 5 bases, with 9 bases left between them. The CDR3 coding sequence is TGTGCCAGCAGTTCGTTCAGCCATCAGCCCCAGCATTTT. Translating gives CASSSFSHQPQHF.

The genes are TRBV5-5 and TRBJ2-2; D is uncertain. With 0 bases removed from V and 4 bases from J, the gap between germline ends came to 16 bases. CDR3 length equals 17 residues. Looked up from germline, CDR1 is SGHKS and CDR2 is YYEKEE (reference sequence). For the CDR3, the DNA is TGTGCCAGCAGCTTGGTGTATAGATCAACAATCACCGGGGAGCTGTTTTTT. This translates into CASSLVYRSTITGELFF.

This clonotype was observed many times. The V gene is TRBV7-3, the J gene TRBJ1-1; D remains unclear. Germline CDR1 SGHTA, CDR2 FQGTGA. This CDR3 is 13 amino acids long. Trimming took off 1 base at V and 1 base at J, with 4 bases between the two ends. The CDR3 DNA reads as TGTGCCAGCAGCTTAAGGAAGAACACTGAAGCTTTCTTT. It is translated as CASSLRKNTEAFF. The complete variable domain, with remaining parts taken from reference TRBV7-3 and TRBJ1-1, reads GAGVSQTPSNKVTEKGKYVELRCDPISGHTALYWYRQSLGQGPEFLIYFQGTGAADDSGLPNDRFFAVRPEGSVSTLKIQRTERGDSAVYLCASSLRKNTEAFFGQGTRLTVV.

This clonotype was recorded many times. The genes are TRBV20-1 and TRBJ1-1; 7 nucleotides match TRBD1. The trim removed 5 bases at V and 7 bases at J, leaving 13 bases unmatched. Germline V gene data show CDR1 as DFQATT and CDR2 as SNEGSKA (reference sequence). This CDR3 spans 14 amino acids. The CDR3 DNA is TGCAGTGCTTCCGGGGGGACAGTTAGGCTTGAAGCTTTCTTT. It specifies CSASGGTVRLEAFF.

The V gene is TRBV7-8, the J gene TRBJ2-5; D might be TRBD2 (5 bases). Germline-derived CDR1 and CDR2 are SGHVS and FQNEAQ. CDR3 length: 15 residues. Trimming removed 0 bases at V and 1 base at J, with 9 bases between. The CDR3 bases are TGTGCCAGCAGCTTAGCGGGAGCCACCCAAGAGACCCAGTACTTC. Translated, it gives CASSLAGATQETQYF.

In its sample, this clonotype was seen a few times. This sequence joins TRBV20-1 and TRBJ1-2, with TRBD1 as a possible D gene (5 bases). The CDR3 extends over 12 amino acids. Trimming removed 3 bases from V and 6 bases from J, with 11 bases in between. The V gene's germline CDR1 is DFQATT and CDR2 SNEGSKA (reference sequence). The CDR3 loop reads CSARGEVDGYTF. Here the CDR3 DNA reads TGCAGTGCTAGGGGGGAAGTCGATGGCTACACCTTC.

This clonotype was found once. One end of the junction is discordant with germline, which a read error may explain. The chain has TRBV15 and TRBJ2-7, with D tentatively TRBD1 or TRBD2 (5 bases each). CDR1 and CDR2 (germline): LNHNV, YYDKDF (reference sequence). The CDR3 spans 13 residues. The chain's CDR3 is CATCRGEPYEQYF. The CDR3 region has the DNA TGTGCCACCTGCAGAGGGGAGCCCTACGAGCAGTACTTC.

This clonotype was detected once. The genes are TRBV15 and TRBJ1-1; D is undetermined. Looked up from germline, CDR1 is LNHNV and CDR2 is YYDKDF (reference sequence). Deletions cut 5 bases from V and 1 base from J, with 11 bases between. This CDR3 has 14 residues. The CDR3 protein is CATSPRQANTEAFF. DNA of the CDR3: TGTGCCACCAGCCCACGGCAGGCGAACACTGAAGCTTTCTTT.

The chain carries TRBV20-1 and TRBJ2-7; D call uncertain. The CDR3 extends over 14 amino acids. Between the trimmed V and J ends, which lost 3 bases and 5 bases, there was a span of 17 bases. Germline V gene sequence: CDR1 DFQATT, CDR2 SNEGSKA (reference sequence). The CDR3 sequence: CSASQDARDHEQYF. The CDR3 nucleotides are TGCAGTGCTAGCCAGGACGCCAGAGACCACGAGCAGTACTTC.

This clonotype was seen at least ten times. V is TRBV18 and J is TRBJ1-1; D is unclear. CDR3 length: 13 residues. In germline, CDR1 is KGHSH, CDR2 LQKENI. Trimming removed 8 bases from V and 4 bases from J, with 14 bases in between. In DNA form, the CDR3 reads TGTGCCAGCAGCCAAGGGTGGGGCACTGAAGCTTTCTTT. Translating gives CASSQGWGTEAFF.

Of note for this clonotype: Possible read error: a much larger clone is one base away. The genes are TRBV7-2 and TRBJ2-7; D is undetermined. V lost 4 bases to trimming and J lost 2 bases, with 9 bases between them. Germline V gene data show CDR1 as SGHTA and CDR2 as FQGNSA. The CDR3 has 13 residues. The CDR3 DNA sequence: TGTGCCAGCAGCTCCTCCTGGGCCTACGAGCAGTACTTC. As protein: CASSSSWAYEQYF.

The table lists this clonotype with many counts. The chain employs TRBV2 and TRBJ2-5; TRBD2 matches 11 bases. Germline CDR1 and CDR2: SNHLY and FYNNEI. This CDR3 comprises 14 residues. V was clipped by 1 base and J by 5 bases; unmatched bases: 0. CDR3 bases: TGTGCCAGCAGTGAAGTAGCGGGAGGGGAGACCCAGTACTTC. It encodes CASSEVAGGETQYF. The entire variable domain, with the rest obtained from reference TRBV2 and TRBJ2-5, is as follows: EPEVTQTPSHQVTQMGQEVILRCVPISNHLYFYWYRQILGQKVEFLVSFYNNEISEKSEIFDDQFSVERPDGSNFTLKIRSTKLEDSAMYFCASSEVAGGETQYFGPGTRLLVL.

This clonotype appeared many times. The chain joins TRBV7-3 to TRBJ2-5, with TRBD2 matching 7 bases. Germline V CDR1 and CDR2: SGHTA, FQGTGA. The CDR3 is 16 amino acids. V lost 1 base and J lost 2; bases outside the gene matches: 7. The CDR3 here is CASSLSSSGVQETQYF. Written as DNA, the CDR3 is TGTGCCAGCAGCTTAAGCTCCAGCGGGGTTCAAGAGACCCAGTACTTC.

Only one count was recorded for this clonotype. The germline gene is not matched at one end of the junction; a read error may be the cause. The chain is built from TRBV5-1 and TRBJ1-1, with TRBD1 matching 7 bases. The CDR3 totals 15 residues. Germline CDR1 is SGHRS and CDR2 is YFSETQ. The CDR3, as DNA: TGCGCCAGCAGCTTGGCTGTAGGGGGCTTCTCTGAAGCTTCCTTT. Protein: CASSLAVGGFSEASF.

The genes are TRBV20-1 and TRBJ2-7, with TRBD2 identical over 9 bases. The V gene's germline CDR1 is DFQATT and CDR2 SNEGSKA (reference sequence). The CDR3 spans 15 residues. Trimming at V came to 4 bases and at J to 6 bases, leaving 13 bases not matched to a gene. Here the CDR3 DNA reads TGCAGTGCTAAACCCTCCTGGCTAGCGGGGCCCGAGCAGTACTTC. Translated, it gives CSAKPSWLAGPEQYF.

The table lists this clonotype with many counts. The chain recombines TRBV18 with TRBJ1-2; D gene ambiguous. The CDR3 sequence is 11 residues long. Germline V gene data show CDR1 as KGHSH and CDR2 as LQKENI. Trimming pared 8 bases from V and 7 bases from J, leaving 11 bases between. The CDR3 nucleotides are TGTGCCAGCAGCCCGGGCGCTGGCTACACCTTC. Its translation is CASSPGAGYTF.

Points on this clonotype: A read error is the likely source, as a far larger clone sits one nucleotide away. The rearrangement links TRBV20-1 to TRBJ2-5; 13 bases align to TRBD2. Trimming cost V 0 bases and J 11 bases; bases outside gene matches: 18. The germline CDR1 and CDR2 sequences are DFQATT and SNEGSKA (reference sequence). This CDR3 has 18 residues. The CDR3 nucleotides are TGCAGTGCTAGAGACTACACAGGGACTAGCGGGACCCCCAATGAGCAGTACTTC. It translates to CSARDYTGTSGTPNEQYF.

This clonotype was recorded many times. The chain joins TRBV2 to TRBJ1-5; 7 bases are a match to TRBD1. CDR1 and CDR2 (germline): SNHLY, FYNNEI. Trimming at V came to 5 bases and at J to 7 bases, leaving 8 bases not matched to a gene. This CDR3 has 14 amino acids. CDR3 region: CASSPDRVGQPQHF. In DNA form, the CDR3 reads TGTGCCAGCAGTCCCGACAGGGTGGGCCAGCCCCAGCATTTT. The variable domain in full, completed from reference TRBV2 and TRBJ1-5, reads EPEVTQTPSHQVTQMGQEVILRCVPISNHLYFYWYRQILGQKVEFLVSFYNNEISEKSEIFDDQFSVERPDGSNFTLKIRSTKLEDSAMYFCASSPDRVGQPQHFGDGTRLSIL.

This clonotype has only a few counts. This chain uses TRBV27 with TRBJ2-7, with 12 nucleotides matching TRBD2. In germline, CDR1 is MNHEY, CDR2 SMNVEV (reference sequence). CDR3 length: 15 residues. The V segment lost 6 bases and the J segment 2 bases; nucleotides outside the gene matches: 5. CDR3 DNA sequence: TGTGCCAGCAGAGAAGGACTAGCGGGAACCTACGAGCAGTACTTC. Its translation: CASREGLAGTYEQYF.

This clonotype was counted a few times. The gene calls are TRBV29-1 and TRBJ2-5; a possible D gene is TRBD2 (5 bases). CDR1 is SQVTM and CDR2 is ANQGSEA in the germline V gene. CDR3 length: 14 residues. Trimming shortened V by 1 base and J by 4 bases, and 13 bases separated the two germline ends. CDR3 sequence: CSVEAFEGIETQYF. CDR3 in DNA: TGCAGCGTTGAAGCCTTTGAGGGTATAGAGACCCAGTACTTC.

The chain has TRBV19 and TRBJ2-1, with 8 bases fitting TRBD2. This CDR3 region has 16 residues. The germline gives CDR1 LNHDA, CDR2 SQIVND (reference sequence). The V and J ends lost 7 bases and 5 bases, in that order; junction bases with no gene match: 13. The CDR3, as DNA: TGTGCCAGTAATGTAAGGGCGGGACTAGGAAACAATGAGCAGTTCTTC. This codes for CASNVRAGLGNNEQFF.

This clonotype was seen ten or more times. At one end, the junction sequence differs from germline, possibly due to a read error. V gene TRBV20-1 combines with J gene TRBJ2-5; D is undetermined. The CDR3 consists of 13 residues. Germline lookup yields CDR1 DFQATT and CDR2 SNEGSKA (reference sequence). Written as DNA, the CDR3 is TGCAGTGCTGGAGATTTTAGCCAAGAGACCCAGTACTTC. As protein: CSAGDFSQETQYF.

This clonotype appeared a few times. J is TRBJ2-6 and V is TRBV24-1, with 7 nucleotides matching TRBD1. The trim removed 4 bases at V and 0 bases at J, leaving 14 bases unmatched. In germline, CDR1 is KGHDR, CDR2 SFDVKD. The CDR3 totals 20 residues. CDR3 sequence: CATSDPRQGRSSSGANVLTF. The CDR3 coding sequence is TGTGCCACCAGTGACCCTAGACAGGGCCGTTCATCCTCTGGGGCCAACGTCCTGACTTTC.

This clonotype has just a few counts. The chain uses TRBV10-3 and TRBJ2-7; D call uncertain. The CDR3 consists of 13 residues. V lost 7 bases and J lost 0, with 10 bases in between. Germline V CDR1 and CDR2: ENHRY, SYGVKD. The CDR3 coding sequence is TGTGCCATCACCGCGACACCCTCCTACGAGCAGTACTTC. Residues: CAITATPSYEQYF.

This clonotype was counted only a few times. The rearrangement joins TRBV3-1 to TRBJ2-7; 13 nucleotides match TRBD2. Germline CDR1 is LGHDT and CDR2 is YNNKEL (reference sequence). V was clipped by 4 bases and J by 7 bases; unmatched bases: 7. This CDR3 has 15 residues. Written as DNA, the CDR3 is TGTGCCAGCAGCCGGGGGACTAGCGGGACTGGGGAGCAGTACTTC. This sequence encodes CASSRGTSGTGEQYF.

The rearrangement joins TRBV6-4 to TRBJ1-2; 7 nucleotides agree with TRBD1. With V trimmed by 6 bases and J by 0 bases, 4 bases remained unmatched. The germline gives CDR1 MRHNA, CDR2 SNTAGT. The CDR3 is made up of 14 amino acids. The CDR3 loop reads CASRTGRSNYGYTF. The CDR3 DNA is TGTGCCAGCAGGACAGGGCGGTCTAACTATGGCTACACCTTC.

In this sample, this clonotype turned up many times. This CDR3 reads CASSLYTGESQETQYF. CDR3 nucleotide sequence: TGTGCCAGCAGTTTATATACGGGAGAGTCCCAAGAGACCCAGTACTTC. The chain uses TRBV28 and TRBJ2-5; a possible D gene is TRBD2 (6 bases). The CDR3 is 16 residues long. Germline V gives CDR1 MDHEN, CDR2 SYDVKM. Trimming took 1 base from V and 1 from J, leaving 13 bases between them. The full variable domain, in which reference TRBV28 and TRBJ2-5 provide the parts outside the CDR3, is DVKVTQSSRYLVKRTGEKVFLECVQDMDHENMFWYRQDPGLGLRLIYFSYDVKMKEKGDIPEGYSVSREKKERFSLILESASTNQTSMYLCASSLYTGESQETQYFGPGTRLLVL.

In its sample, this clonotype was seen many times. V and J are TRBV28 and TRBJ1-1; D possibly corresponds to TRBD1 (6 bases). The CDR3 is 17 residues long. V lost 10 bases, J lost 1 base, and 25 bases lay in between. The germline CDR1 and CDR2 sequences are MDHEN and SYDVKM. The CDR3 sequence is CATLDFRGHARNTEAFF. CDR3 nucleotides: TGTGCCACCCTAGACTTCAGGGGCCACGCACGGAACACTGAAGCTTTCTTT.